This T cell receptor (beta chain) was recovered during a study of T cells after yellow fever vaccination (dated by TCRdb to between 2018 and 2021). In terms of the full investigation: The SMART-Seq v4 Ultra Low Input RNA kit was used to prepare libraries from fractions with low cell numbers. Blood was drawn at multiple timepoints before and after primary and secondary immunization, with bulk PBMC replicates and cell subsets isolated. Two healthy male donors, one aged 18 to 30 and one aged 30 to 40 years, made up the cohort. To follow T-cell clones before and after both primary and booster YFV17D yellow fever vaccination, bulk TCR alpha and beta repertoires underwent longitudinal sequencing.

The instrument was an Illumina NovaSeq 6000. Synthesis of TCR cDNA relied on 5'RACE template switching, a step that introduced a universal primer site along with unique molecular identifiers. cDNA synthesis was primed from both the TCR alpha and TCR beta constant segments. Library amplification involved two PCR steps, and the second step added sample barcodes and sequencing adapters. Sequencing of libraries was done on Illumina HiSeq 2500 (2x100 bp) or NovaSeq (2x150 bp). As for the original processing: MIGEC was used to demultiplex reads and collapse the reads into UMI consensus sequences, and MiXCR was used for V(D)J alignment. Using edgeR on replicate PBMC samples, clonotypes were called vaccine-responding if FDR was below 0.01 and the log2 fold change was above 5 up to day 15. Each bulk clonotype was labeled CD4 or CD8 based on which sequenced repertoire, CD4 or CD8, contained the clonotype at higher abundance. TCRdb reran the public reads through fastp at Q25 and MiXCR, keeping productive beta chains. Each CDR3 protein gets just one entry, which takes the most common genes and DNA from the rows behind it. TCRdb's processing, not the study's, gives the V and J calls here. The sample has 280,000 or so distinct CDR3 sequences on record, around 9.3% of them singletons. The ten largest clones represent about 3.7% of the sample.

The sample's treatment or condition, from its label and the paper: live attenuated yellow fever vaccine strain. PBMCs were isolated from peripheral blood using a standard Ficoll-Paque protocol. Dynabeads CD4 and CD8 positive selection kits were used to isolate CD4 and CD8 T-cell fractions. TriZol was used to extract RNA from bulk PBMCs, CD4 and CD8 fractions, and dextramer-positive and dextramer-negative fractions. General conclusions and limits of the study: The study included only a couple of donors, which limits how far the findings can be generalized. Computational filtering was required because FACS-sorted repertoires could contain abundant contaminating clonotypes from the bulk population. Compared with the primary T-cell response, the secondary T-cell response was faster but weaker, reaching its peak on day 5 rather than on day 15. Most clones expanded after primary vaccination were re-detected after the booster (approximately 96% of CD4 and approximately 88% of CD8), suggesting broad memory maintenance. A small share of clonotypes was detected in both CD4 and CD8 compartments, with the overlap likely arising from convergent recombination.

The table lists this clonotype with a few counts. Its recognized antigen is unknown. No base qualities exist here, and no much larger clone lies one base off it. The sequenced sample was CD4+ T cells sorted from PBMCs, obtained 5 days after the yellow fever booster vaccination. The receptor's source is a man between 18 and 35 years old who received the YFV17D yellow fever vaccine.

In nucleotide form, the sequence is TGTGCCACCAAGGGGGCAGGATGGGATGAGCAGTTCTTC. Its protein product is CATKGAGWDEQFF. The rearranged segments are TRBV7-2 and TRBJ2-1, with TRBD1 identical over 7 junction bases. From its cysteine to its phenylalanine, the CDR3 spans 13 amino acids. Only the CDR3 part of the read is kept: 39 bases, read in frame from the first base. After removal of 10 bases from V and 8 bases from J, the junction retains 11 bases not matched to a gene. The germline V gene yields SGHTA for CDR1 and FQGNSA for CDR2.